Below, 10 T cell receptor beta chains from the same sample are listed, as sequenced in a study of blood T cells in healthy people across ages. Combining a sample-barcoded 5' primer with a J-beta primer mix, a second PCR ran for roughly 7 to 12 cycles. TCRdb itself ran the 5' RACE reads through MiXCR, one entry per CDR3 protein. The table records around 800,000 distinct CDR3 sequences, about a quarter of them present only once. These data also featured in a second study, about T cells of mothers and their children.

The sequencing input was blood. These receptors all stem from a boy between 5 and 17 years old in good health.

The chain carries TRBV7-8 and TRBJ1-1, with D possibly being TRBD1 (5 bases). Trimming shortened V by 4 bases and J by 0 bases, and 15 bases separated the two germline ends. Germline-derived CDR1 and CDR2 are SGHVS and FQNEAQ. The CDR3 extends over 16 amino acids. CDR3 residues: CASSSRRWGLNTEAFF. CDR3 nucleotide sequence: TGTGCCAGCAGCTCCCGACGGTGGGGGTTGAACACTGAAGCTTTCTTT.

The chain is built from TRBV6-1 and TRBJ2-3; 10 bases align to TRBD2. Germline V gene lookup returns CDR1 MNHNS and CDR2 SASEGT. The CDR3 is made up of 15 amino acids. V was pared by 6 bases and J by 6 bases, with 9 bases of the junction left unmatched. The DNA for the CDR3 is TGTGCCAGCAGAGGACTAGCGGTTATCCCGGATACGCAGTATTTT. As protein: CASRGLAVIPDTQYF.

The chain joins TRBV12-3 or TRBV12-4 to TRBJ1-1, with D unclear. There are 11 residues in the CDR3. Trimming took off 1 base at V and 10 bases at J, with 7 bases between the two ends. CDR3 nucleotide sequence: TGTGCCAGCAGTTTAGGTCTGGGAGCTTTCTTT. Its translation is CASSLGLGAFF.

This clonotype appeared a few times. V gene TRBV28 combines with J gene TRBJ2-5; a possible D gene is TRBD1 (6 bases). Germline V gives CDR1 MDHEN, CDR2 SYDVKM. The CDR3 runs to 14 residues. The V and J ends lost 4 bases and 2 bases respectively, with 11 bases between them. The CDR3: CASSSPDRQETQYF. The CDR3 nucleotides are TGTGCCAGCAGTTCCCCCGACAGGCAAGAGACCCAGTACTTC.

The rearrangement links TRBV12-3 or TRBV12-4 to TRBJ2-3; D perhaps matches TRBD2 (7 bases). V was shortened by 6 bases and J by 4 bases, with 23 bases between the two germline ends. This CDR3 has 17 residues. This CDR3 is CASRRKLAWGPADTQYF. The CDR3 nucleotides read TGTGCCAGCAGACGAAAACTAGCGTGGGGGCCCGCAGATACGCAGTATTTT.

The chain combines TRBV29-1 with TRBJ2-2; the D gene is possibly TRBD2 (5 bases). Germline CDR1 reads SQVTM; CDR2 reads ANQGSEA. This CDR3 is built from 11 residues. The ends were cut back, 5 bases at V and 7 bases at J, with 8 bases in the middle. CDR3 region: CSVIRGGELFF. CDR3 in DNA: TGCAGCGTTATTCGGGGCGGGGAGCTGTTTTTT.

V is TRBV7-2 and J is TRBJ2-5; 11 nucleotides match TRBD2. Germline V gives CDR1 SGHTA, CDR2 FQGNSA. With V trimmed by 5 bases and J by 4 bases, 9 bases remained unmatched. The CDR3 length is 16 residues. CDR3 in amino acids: CASSRRLAGSLETQYF. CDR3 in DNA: TGTGCCAGCAGCCGAAGACTAGCGGGGTCCTTAGAGACCCAGTACTTC.

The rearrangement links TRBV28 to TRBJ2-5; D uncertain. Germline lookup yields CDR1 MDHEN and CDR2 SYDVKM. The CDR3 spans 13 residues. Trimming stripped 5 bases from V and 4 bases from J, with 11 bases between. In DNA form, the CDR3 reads TGTGCCAGCAGTAGGACGGCGAGAGAGACCCAGTACTTC. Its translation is CASSRTARETQYF.

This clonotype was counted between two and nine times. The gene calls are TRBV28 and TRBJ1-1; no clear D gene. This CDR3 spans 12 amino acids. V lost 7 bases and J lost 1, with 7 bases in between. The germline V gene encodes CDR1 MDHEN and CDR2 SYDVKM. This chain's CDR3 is CASKRPNTEAFF. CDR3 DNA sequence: TGTGCCAGCAAGAGGCCGAACACTGAAGCTTTCTTT.

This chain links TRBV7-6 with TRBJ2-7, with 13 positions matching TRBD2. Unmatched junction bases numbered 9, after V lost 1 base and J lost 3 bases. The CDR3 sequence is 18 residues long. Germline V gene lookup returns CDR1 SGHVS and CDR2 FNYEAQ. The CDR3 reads CASSLVGLAGKGLYEQYF. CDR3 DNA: TGTGCCAGCAGCTTAGTGGGACTAGCGGGGAAGGGACTCTACGAGCAGTACTTC. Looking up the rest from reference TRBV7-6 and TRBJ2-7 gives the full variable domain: GAGVSQSPRYKVTKRGQDVALRCDPISGHVSLYWYRQALGQGPEFLTYFNYEAQQDKSGLPNDRFSAERPEGSISTLTIQRTEQRDSAMYRCASSLVGLAGKGLYEQYFGPGTRLTVT.